This T cell receptor (beta chain) was documented in a study of cytomegalovirus exposure and HLA in healthy donors. Study at large: In a previous analysis, some 120 million unique TCR beta sequences were found from about 179 million T cells. There were a few hundred genotyped donors. Of these, about 80% fell in the genetic ancestry cluster associated with self-reported Caucasian donors.

CDR1 is SGHRS and CDR2 is YFSETQ in the germline V gene. V trimming: 4 bases; J trimming: 3 bases; junction bases outside the gene matches: 3. CDR3 length: 13 amino acids. There are a few counts of this clone. The target antigen is unknown. PCR used 60 Vbeta primers and 13 Jbeta primers. TCRdb keeps only in-frame clones here, not all; method: immunoSEQ multiplex PCR. Counted here are more than 150,000 clones, over 70% occurring once; the ten biggest clones make up approximately 1.2%. General study points: Sequences of the TCR beta chain were said to predict the HLA-A and HLA-B alleles of most subjects accurately. The likely explanation for a cluster of highly shared sequence variants was sequencing artifact.

This sequence was found in a man over 45 in good health and CMV-seropositive. The chain combines TRBV5-1 with TRBJ2-7; 8 bases are shared with TRBD1. Sequencing was performed on PBMCs. The DNA for the CDR3 is TGCGCCAGCAGCCAAGGGACAGGCTACGAGCAGTACTTC. Translation gives CASSQGTGYEQYF.